This TCR beta chain was obtained from a study of blood T cell repertoires in COVID-19. About the study: Whether acute or convalescent, the COVID-19 samples came from the United States, Italy and Spain. T cells, B-cell-depleted T cells, or PBMCs provided the cDNA or gDNA that served as material.

CDR1 and CDR2 from the germline V gene are MNHEY and SVGAGI. V lost 0 bases to trimming and J lost 4 bases; unmatched junction nucleotides: 0. This CDR3 region has 14 residues. In the original analysis: Estimation of nucleated cell counts was performed using reference gene primer amplification. Clones were read by immunoSEQ multiplex PCR, and TCRdb kept only the in-frame ones, dropping some. V, J and clone size are those of that table, while D and trimming were read from the DNA. The table records a few hundred thousand clones, around 87% of them present only once. This clonotype was sampled from a man aged 55 to 70 with acute or convalescent COVID-19. The specimen was peripheral blood. The gene calls are TRBV6-5 and TRBJ1-2; 9 bases agree with TRBD1. The DNA for the CDR3 is TGTGCCAGCAGTTACTCACAGGGGGCCTATGGCTACACCTTC. This codes for CASSYSQGAYGYTF.